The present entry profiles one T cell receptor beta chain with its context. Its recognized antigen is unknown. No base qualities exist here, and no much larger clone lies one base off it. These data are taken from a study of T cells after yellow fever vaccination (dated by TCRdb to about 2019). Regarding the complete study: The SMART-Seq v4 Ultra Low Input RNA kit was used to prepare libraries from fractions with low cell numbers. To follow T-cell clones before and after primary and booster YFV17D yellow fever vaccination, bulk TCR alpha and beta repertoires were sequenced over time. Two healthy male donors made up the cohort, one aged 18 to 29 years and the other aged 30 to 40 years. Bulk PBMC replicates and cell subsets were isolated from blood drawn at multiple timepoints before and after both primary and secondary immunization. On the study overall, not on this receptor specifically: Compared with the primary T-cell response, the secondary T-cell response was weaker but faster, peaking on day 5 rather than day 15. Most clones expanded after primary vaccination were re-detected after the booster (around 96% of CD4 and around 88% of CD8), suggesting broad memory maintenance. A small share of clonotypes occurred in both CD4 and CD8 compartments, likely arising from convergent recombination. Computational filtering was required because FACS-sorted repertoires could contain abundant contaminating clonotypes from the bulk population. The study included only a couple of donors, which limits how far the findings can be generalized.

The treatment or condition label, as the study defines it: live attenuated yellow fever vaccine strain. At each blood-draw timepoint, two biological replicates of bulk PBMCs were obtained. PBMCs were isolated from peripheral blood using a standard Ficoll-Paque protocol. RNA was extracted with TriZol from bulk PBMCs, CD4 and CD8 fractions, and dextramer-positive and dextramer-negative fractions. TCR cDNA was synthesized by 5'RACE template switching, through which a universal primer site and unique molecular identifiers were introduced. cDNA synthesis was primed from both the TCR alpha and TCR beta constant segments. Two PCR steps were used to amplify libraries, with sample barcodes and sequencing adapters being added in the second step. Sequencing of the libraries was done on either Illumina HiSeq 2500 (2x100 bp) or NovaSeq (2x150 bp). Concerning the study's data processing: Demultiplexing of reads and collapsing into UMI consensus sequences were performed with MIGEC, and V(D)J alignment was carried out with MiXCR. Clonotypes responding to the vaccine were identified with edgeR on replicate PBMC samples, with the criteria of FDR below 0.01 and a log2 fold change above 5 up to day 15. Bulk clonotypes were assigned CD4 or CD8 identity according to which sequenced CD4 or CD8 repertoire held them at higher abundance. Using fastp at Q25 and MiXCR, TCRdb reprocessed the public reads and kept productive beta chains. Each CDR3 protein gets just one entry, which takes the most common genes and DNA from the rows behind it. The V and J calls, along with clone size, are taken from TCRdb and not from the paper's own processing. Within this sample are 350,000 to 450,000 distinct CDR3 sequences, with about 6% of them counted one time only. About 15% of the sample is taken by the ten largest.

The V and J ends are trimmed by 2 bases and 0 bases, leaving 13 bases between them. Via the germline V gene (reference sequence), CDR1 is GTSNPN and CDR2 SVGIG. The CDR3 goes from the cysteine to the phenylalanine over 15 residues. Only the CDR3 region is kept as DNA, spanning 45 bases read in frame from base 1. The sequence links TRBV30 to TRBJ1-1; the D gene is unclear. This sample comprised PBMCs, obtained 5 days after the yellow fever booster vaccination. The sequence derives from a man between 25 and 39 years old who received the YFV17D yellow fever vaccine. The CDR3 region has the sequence CAWSPSVNLNTEAFF. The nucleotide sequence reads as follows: TGTGCCTGGAGTCCCTCCGTAAACCTGAACACTGAAGCTTTCTTT.